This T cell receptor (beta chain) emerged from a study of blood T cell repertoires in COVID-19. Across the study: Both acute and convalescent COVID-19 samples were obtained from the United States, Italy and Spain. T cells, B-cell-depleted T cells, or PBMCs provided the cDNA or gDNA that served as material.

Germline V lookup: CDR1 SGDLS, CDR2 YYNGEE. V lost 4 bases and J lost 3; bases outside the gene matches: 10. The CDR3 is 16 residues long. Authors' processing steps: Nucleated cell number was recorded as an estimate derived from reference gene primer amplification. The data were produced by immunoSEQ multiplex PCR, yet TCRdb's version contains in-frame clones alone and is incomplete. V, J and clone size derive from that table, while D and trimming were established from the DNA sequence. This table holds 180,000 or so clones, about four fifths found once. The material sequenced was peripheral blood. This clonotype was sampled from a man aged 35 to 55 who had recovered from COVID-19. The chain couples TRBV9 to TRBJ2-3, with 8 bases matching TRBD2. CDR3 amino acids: CASSLSPGLETDTQYF. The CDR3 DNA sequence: TGTGCCAGCAGCTTATCACCGGGACTAGAAACAGATACGCAGTATTTT. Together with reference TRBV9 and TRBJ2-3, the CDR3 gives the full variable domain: DSGVTQTPKHLITATGQRVTLRCSPRSGDLSVYWYQQSLDQGLQFLIQYYNGEERAKGNILERFSAQQFPDLHSELNLSSLELGDSALYFCASSLSPGLETDTQYFGPGTRLTVL.